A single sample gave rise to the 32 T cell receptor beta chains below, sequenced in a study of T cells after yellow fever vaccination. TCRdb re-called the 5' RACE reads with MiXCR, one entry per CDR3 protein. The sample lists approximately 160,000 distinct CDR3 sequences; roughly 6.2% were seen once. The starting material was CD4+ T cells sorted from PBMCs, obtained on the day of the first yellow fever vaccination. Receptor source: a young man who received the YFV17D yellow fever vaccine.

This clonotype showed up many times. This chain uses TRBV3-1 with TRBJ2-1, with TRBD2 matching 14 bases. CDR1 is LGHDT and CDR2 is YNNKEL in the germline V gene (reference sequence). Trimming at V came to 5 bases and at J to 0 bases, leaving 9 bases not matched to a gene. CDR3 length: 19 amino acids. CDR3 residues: CASSRGLAGGPSSYNEQFF. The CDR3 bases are TGTGCCAGCAGCAGAGGACTAGCGGGGGGTCCCAGCTCCTACAATGAGCAGTTCTTC.

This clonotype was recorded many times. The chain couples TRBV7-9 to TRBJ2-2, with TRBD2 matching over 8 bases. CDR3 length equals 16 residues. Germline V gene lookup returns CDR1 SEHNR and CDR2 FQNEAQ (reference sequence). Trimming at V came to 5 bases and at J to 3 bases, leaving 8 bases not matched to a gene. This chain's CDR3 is CASSRRSGVDTGELFF. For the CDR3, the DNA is TGTGCCAGCAGCCGACGTAGCGGGGTCGACACCGGGGAGCTGTTTTTT.

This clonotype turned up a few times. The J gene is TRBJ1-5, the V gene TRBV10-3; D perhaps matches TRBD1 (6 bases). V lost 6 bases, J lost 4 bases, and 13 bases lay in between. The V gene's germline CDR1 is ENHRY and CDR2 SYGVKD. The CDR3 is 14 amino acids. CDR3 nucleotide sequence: TGTGCCATCAGCAAACAGGGAGAAAATCAGCCCCAGCATTTT. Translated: CAISKQGENQPQHF.

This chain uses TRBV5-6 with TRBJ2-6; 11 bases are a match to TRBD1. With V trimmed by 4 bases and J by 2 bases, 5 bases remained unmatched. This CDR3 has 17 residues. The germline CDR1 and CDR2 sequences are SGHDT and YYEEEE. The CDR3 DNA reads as TGTGCCAGCAGCCCCGGACAGGGGGCGCCTGGGGCCAACGTCCTGACTTTC. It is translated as CASSPGQGAPGANVLTF.

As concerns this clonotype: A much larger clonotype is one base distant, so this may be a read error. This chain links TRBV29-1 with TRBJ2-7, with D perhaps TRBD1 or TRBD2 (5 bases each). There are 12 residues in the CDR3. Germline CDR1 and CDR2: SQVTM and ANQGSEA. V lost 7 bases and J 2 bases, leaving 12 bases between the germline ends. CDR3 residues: CSARDQPYEQYF. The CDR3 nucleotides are TGCAGCGCTAGGGACCAGCCCTACGAGCAGTACTTC.

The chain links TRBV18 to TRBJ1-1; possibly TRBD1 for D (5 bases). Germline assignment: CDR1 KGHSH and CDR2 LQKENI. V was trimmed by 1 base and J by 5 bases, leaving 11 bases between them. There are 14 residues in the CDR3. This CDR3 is CASSPRGDRTEAFF. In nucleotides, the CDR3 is TGTGCCAGCTCACCACGGGGGGATCGGACTGAAGCTTTCTTT.

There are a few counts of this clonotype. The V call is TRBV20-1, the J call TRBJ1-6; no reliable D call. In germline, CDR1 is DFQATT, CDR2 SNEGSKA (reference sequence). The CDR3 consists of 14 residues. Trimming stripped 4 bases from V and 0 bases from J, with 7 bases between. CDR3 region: CSAKLSSYNSPLHF. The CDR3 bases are TGCAGTGCTAAGCTGAGCTCCTATAATTCACCCCTCCACTTT.

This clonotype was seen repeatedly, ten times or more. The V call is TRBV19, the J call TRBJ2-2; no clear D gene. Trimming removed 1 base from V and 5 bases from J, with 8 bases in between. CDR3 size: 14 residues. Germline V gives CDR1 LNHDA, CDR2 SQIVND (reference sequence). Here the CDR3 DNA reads TGTGCCAGTAGTATAGGGCCCGGGACCGGGGAGCTGTTTTTT. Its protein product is CASSIGPGTGELFF. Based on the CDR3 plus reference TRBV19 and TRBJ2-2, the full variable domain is DGGITQSPKYLFRKEGQNVTLSCEQNLNHDAMYWYRQDPGQGLRLIYYSQIVNDFQKGDIAEGYSVSREKKESFPLTVTSAQKNPTAFYLCASSIGPGTGELFFGEGSRLTVL.

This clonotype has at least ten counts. Written as DNA, the CDR3 is TGTGCCAGCAGCCGCGAGGGAGGGGGACATACAAACACTGAAGCTTTCTTT. Residues: CASSREGGGHTNTEAFF. The chain is built from TRBV6-5 and TRBJ1-1; tentative D call: TRBD1 (6 bases). The CDR3 runs to 17 residues. Trimming took off 6 bases at V and 2 bases at J, with 22 bases between the two ends. Germline V gene lookup returns CDR1 MNHEY and CDR2 SVGAGI.

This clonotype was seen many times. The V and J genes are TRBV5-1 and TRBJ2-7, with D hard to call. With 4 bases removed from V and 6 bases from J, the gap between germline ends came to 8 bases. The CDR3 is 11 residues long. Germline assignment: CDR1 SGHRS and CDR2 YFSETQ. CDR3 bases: TGCGCCAGCAGCCTTCTTGGCGAGCAGTACTTC. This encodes CASSLLGEQYF.

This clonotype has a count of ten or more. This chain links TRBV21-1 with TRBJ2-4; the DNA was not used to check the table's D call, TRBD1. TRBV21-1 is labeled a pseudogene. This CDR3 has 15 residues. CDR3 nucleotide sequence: TGTGCCAGCAGCAATTCTAAGTTGGGGGGTTACATTCAGTACTTC. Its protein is CASSNSKLGGYIQYF.

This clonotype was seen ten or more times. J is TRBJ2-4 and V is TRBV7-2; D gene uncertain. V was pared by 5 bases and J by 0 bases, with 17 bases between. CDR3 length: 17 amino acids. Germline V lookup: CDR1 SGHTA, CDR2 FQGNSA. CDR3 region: CASSLRQSGVAKNIQYF. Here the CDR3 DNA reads TGTGCCAGCAGCCTACGGCAGTCGGGTGTAGCCAAAAACATTCAGTACTTC.

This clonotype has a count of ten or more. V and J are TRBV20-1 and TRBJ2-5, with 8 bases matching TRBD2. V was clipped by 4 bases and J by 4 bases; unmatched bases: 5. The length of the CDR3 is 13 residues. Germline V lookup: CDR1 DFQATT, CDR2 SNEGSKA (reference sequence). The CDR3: CSAKGGGLETQYF. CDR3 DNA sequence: TGCAGTGCTAAGGGCGGGGGGCTAGAGACCCAGTACTTC.

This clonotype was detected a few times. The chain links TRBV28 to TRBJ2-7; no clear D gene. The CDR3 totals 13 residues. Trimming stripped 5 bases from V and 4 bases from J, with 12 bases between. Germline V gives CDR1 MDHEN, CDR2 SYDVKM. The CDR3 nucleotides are TGTGCCAGCAGTCAAACCCCCTCTTACGAGCAGTACGTC. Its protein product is CASSQTPSYEQYV.

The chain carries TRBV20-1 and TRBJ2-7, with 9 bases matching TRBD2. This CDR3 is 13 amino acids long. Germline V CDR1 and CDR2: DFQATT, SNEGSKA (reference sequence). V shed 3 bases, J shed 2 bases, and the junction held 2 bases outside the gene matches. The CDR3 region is CSASVAGAYEQYV. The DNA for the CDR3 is TGCAGTGCTAGTGTAGCGGGGGCCTACGAGCAGTACGTC.

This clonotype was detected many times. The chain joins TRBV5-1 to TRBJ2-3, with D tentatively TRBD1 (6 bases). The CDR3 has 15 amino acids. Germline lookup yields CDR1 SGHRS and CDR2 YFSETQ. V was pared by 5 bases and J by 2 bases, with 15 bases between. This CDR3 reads CASSSGTLFTDTQYF. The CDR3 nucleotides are TGCGCCAGCAGTTCCGGGACATTGTTCACAGATACGCAGTATTTT.

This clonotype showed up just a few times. CDR3: CASSLAGSGGWETQYF. In DNA, the CDR3 is TGTGCCAGCAGCTTAGCAGGAAGCGGGGGTTGGGAGACCCAGTACTTC. The chain recombines TRBV7-8 with TRBJ2-5, with 8 bases fitting TRBD2. The V segment lost 0 bases and the J segment 5 bases; nucleotides outside the gene matches: 8. The CDR3 runs to 16 residues. CDR1 SGHVS and CDR2 FQNEAQ come from the germline V gene.

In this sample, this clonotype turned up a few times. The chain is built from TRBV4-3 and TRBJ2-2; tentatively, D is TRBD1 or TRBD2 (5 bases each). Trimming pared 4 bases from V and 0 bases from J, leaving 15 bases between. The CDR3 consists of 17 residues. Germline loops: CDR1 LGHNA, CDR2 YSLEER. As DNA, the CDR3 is TGCGCCAGCAGCCCCCAGTGGGGGAGAACGAACACCGGGGAGCTGTTTTTT. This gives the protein CASSPQWGRTNTGELFF.

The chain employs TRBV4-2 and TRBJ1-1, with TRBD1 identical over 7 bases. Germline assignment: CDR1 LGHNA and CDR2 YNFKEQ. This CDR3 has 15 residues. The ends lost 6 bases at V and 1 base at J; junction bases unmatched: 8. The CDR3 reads CASSGTGTANTEAFF. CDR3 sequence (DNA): TGTGCCAGCAGTGGGACCGGGACAGCGAACACTGAAGCTTTCTTT.

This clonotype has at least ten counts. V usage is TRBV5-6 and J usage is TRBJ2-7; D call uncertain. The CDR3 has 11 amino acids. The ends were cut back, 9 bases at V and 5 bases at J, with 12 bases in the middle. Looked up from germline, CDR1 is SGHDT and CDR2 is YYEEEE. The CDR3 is CATGRSHEQYF. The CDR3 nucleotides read TGTGCCACCGGACGGAGTCACGAGCAGTACTTC.

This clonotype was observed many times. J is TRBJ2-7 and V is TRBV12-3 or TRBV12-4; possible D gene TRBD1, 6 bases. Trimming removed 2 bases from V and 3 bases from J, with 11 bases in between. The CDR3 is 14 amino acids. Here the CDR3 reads CASSLRGNDYEQYF. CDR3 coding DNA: TGTGCCAGCAGTTTAAGGGGGAACGACTACGAGCAGTACTTC.

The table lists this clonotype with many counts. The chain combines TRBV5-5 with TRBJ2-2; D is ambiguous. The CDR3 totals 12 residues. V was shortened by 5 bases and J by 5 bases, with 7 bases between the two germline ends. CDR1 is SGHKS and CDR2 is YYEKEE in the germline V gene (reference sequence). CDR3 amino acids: CASRRTTGELFF. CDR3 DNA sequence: TGTGCCAGCAGGCGGACGACCGGGGAGCTGTTTTTT.

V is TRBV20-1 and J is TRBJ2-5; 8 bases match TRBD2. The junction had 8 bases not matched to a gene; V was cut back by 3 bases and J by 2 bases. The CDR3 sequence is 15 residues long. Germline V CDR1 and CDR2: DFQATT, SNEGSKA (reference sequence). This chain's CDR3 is CSARRGGTSQETQYF. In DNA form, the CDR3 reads TGCAGTGCTAGGAGAGGAGGGACTAGTCAAGAGACCCAGTACTTC.

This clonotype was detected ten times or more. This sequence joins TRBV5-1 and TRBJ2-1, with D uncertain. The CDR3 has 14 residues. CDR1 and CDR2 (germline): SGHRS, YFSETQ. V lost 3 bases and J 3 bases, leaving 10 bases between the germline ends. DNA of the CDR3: TGCGCCAGCAGCTCAACGACAAACTACAATGAGCAGTTCTTC. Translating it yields CASSSTTNYNEQFF.

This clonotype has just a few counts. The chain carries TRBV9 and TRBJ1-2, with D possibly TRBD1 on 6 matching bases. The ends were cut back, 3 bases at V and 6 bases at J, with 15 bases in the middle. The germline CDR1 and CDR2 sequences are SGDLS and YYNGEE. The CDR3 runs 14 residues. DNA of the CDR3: TGTGCCAGCAGCGCCTCGGGACAAGTTAATGGCTACACCTTC. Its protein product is CASSASGQVNGYTF.

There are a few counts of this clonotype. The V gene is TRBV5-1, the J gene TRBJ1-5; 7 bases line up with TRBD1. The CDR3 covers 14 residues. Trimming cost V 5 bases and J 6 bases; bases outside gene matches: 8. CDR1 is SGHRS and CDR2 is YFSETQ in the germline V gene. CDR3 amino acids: CASRTDREAQPQHF. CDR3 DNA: TGCGCCAGCAGAACCGACAGGGAGGCTCAGCCCCAGCATTTT.

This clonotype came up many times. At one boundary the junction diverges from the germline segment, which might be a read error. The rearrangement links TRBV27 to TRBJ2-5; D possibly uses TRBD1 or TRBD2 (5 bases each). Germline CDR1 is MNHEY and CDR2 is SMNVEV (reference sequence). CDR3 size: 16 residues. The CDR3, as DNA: TGTGCCAGCAGTATATCCGTGGGGGATAGCTCCGAGACCCAGTACTTC. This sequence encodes CASSISVGDSSETQYF.

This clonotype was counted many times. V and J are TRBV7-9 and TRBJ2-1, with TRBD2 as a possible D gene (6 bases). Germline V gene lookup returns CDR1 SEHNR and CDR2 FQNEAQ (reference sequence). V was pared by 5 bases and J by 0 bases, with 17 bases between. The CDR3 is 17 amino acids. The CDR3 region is CASSPRLVGSSYNEQFF. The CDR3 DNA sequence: TGTGCCAGCAGCCCCCGTTTAGTCGGGAGCTCCTACAATGAGCAGTTCTTC.

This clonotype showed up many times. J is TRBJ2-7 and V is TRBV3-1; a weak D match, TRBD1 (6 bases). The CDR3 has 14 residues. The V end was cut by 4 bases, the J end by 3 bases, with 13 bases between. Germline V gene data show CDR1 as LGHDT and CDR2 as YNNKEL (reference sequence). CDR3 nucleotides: TGTGCCAGCAGCCTATATCCGGACAGCTACGAGCAGTACTTC. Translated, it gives CASSLYPDSYEQYF.

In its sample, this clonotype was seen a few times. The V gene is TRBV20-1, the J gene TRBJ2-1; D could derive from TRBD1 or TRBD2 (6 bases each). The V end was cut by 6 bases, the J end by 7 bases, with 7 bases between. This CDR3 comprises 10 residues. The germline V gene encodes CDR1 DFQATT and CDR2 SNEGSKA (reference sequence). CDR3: CSAGGNEQFF. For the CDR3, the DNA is TGCAGTGCAGGGGGGAATGAGCAGTTCTTC.

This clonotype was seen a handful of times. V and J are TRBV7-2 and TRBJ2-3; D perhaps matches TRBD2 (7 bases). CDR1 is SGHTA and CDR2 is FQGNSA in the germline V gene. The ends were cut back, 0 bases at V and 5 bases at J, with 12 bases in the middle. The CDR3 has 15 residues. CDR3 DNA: TGTGCCAGCAGCTTAGCGGCGGGGGCACGAGATACGCAGTATTTT. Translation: CASSLAAGARDTQYF.

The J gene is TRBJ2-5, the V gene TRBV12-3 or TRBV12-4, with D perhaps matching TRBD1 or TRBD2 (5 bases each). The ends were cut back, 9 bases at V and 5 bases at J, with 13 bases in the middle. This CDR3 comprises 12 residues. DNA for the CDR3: TGTGCCAGTACCGGGACGCGCGAGACCCAGTACTTC. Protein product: CASTGTRETQYF.